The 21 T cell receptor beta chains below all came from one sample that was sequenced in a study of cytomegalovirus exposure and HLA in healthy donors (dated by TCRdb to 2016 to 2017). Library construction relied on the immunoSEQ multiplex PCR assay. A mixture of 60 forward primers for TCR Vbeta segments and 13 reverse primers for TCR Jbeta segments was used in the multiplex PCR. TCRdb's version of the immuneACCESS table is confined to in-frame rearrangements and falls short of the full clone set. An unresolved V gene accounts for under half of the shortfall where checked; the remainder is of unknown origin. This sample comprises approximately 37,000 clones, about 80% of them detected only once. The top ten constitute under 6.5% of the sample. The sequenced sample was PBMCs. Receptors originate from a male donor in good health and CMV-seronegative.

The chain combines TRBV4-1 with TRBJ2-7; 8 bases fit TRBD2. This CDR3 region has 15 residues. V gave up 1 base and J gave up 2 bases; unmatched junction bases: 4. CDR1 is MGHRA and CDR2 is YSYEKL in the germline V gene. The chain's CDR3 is CASSQGLAGTYEQYF. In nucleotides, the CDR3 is TGCGCCAGCAGCCAAGGATTAGCGGGAACCTACGAGCAGTACTTC.

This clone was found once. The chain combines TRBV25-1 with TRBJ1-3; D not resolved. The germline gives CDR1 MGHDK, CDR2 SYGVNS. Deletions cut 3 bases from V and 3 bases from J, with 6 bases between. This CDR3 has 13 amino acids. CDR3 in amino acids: CASSDGYGNTIYF. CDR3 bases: TGTGCCAGCAGTGACGGGTATGGAAACACCATATATTTT.

CDR3 bases: TGCGCCAGCAGCTTGATATTCGGCGGAAGCTCCTACAATGAGCAGTTCTTC. Its protein is CASSLIFGGSSYNEQFF. The rearrangement uses TRBV5-1 and TRBJ2-1; D unresolved. The CDR3 is 17 residues long. Trimming cost V 1 base and J 0 bases, with 14 bases left between them. CDR1 is SGHRS and CDR2 is YFSETQ in the germline V gene.

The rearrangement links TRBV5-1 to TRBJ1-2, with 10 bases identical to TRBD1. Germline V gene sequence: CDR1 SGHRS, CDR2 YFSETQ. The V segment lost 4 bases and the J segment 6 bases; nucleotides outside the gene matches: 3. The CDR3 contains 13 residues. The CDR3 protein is CASSTGQGDGYTF. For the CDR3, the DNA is TGCGCCAGCAGCACCGGACAGGGGGATGGCTACACCTTC.

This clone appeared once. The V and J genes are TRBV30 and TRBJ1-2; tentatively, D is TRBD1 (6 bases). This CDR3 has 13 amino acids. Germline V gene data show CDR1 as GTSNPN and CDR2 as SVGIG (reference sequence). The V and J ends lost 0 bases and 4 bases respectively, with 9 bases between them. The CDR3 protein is CAWSVTGIYGYTF. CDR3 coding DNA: TGTGCCTGGAGTGTCACAGGGATCTATGGCTACACCTTC.

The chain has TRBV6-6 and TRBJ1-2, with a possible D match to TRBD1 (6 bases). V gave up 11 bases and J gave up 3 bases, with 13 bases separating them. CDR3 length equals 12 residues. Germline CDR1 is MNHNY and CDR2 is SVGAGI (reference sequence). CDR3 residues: CASTGKDYGYTF. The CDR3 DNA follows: TGTGCCTCAACAGGGAAGGACTATGGCTACACCTTC.

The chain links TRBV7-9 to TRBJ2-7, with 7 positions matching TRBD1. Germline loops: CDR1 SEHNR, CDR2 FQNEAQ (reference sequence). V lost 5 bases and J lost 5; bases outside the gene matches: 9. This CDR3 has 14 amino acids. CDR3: CASSRQGRIDEQYF. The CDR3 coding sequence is TGTGCCAGCAGCCGACAGGGTCGAATCGACGAGCAGTACTTC.

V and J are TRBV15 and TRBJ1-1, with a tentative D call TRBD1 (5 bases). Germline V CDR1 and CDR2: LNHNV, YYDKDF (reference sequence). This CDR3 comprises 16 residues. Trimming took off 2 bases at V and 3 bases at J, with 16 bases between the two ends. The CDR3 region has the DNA TGTGCCACCAGCAGAACACGGAAGGACATCGACACTGAAGCTTTCTTT. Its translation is CATSRTRKDIDTEAFF.

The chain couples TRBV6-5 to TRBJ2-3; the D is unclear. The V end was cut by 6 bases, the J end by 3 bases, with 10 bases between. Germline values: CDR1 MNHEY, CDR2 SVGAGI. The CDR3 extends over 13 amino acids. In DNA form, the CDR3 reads TGTGCCAGCAGCCAGCGACTTACAGATACGCAGTATTTT. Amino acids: CASSQRLTDTQYF.

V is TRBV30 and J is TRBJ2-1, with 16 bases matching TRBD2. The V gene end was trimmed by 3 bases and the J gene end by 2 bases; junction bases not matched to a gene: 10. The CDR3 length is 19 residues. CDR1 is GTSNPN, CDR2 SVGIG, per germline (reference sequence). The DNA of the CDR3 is TGTGCCTGGAGACCGCCGGGACTAGCGGGGGGGGACGCCTACAATGAGCAGTTCTTC. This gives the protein CAWRPPGLAGGDAYNEQFF.

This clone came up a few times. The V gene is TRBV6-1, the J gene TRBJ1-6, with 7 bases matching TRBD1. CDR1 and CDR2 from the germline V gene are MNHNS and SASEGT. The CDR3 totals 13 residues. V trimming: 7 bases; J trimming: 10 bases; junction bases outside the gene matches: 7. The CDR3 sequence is CASTGTERSPLHF. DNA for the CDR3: TGTGCCAGCACCGGGACAGAACGGTCACCCCTCCACTTT.

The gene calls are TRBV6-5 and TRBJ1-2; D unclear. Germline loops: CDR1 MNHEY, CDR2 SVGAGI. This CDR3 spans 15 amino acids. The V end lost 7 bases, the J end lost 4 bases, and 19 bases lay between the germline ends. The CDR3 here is CASNPVGERSYGYTF. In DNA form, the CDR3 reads TGTGCCAGCAACCCGGTTGGGGAGAGGTCCTATGGCTACACCTTC.

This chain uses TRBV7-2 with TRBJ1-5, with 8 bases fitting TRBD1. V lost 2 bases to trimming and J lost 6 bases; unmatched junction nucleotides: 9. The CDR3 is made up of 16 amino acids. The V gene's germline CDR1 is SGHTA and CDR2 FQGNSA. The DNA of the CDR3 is TGTGCCAGCAGCTTACACACAGGGGGTGCTGGTCAGCCCCAGCATTTT. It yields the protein CASSLHTGGAGQPQHF.

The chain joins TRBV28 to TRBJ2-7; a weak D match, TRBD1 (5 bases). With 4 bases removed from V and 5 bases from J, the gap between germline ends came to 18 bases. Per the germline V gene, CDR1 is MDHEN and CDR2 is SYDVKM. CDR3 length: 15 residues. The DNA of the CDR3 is TGTGCCAGCAGTTCAGCGACACAGGCTCTGGACGAGCAGTACTTC. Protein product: CASSSATQALDEQYF.

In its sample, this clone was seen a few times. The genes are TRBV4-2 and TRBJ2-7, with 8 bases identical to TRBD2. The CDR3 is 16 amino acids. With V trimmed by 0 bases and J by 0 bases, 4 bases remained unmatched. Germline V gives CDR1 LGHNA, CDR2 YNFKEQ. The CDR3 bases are TGTGCCAGCAGCCAAGATGCAAGCGGGGGCTCCTACGAGCAGTACTTC. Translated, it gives CASSQDASGGSYEQYF.

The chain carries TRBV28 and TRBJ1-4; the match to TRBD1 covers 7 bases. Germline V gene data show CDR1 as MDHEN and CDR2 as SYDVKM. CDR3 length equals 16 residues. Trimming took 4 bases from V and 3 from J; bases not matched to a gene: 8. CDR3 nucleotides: TGTGCCAGCAGTTCAAATACCGACAGGGCTAATGAAAAACTGTTTTTT. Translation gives CASSSNTDRANEKLFF.

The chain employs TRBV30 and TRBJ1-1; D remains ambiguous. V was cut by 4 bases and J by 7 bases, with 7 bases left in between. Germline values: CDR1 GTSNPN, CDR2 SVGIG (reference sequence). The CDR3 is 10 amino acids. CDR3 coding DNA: TGTGCCTGGATGGGAGTTGAAGCTTTCTTT. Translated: CAWMGVEAFF. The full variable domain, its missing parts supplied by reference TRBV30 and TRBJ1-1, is SQTIHQWPATLVQPVGSPLSLECTVEGTSNPNLYWYRQAAGRGLQLLFYSVGIGQISSEVPQNLSASRPQDRQFILSSKKLLLSDSGFYLCAWMGVEAFFGQGTRLTVV.

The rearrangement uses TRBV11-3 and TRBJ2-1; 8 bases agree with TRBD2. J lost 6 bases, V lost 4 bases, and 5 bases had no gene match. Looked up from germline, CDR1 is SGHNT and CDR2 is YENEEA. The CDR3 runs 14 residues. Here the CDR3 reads CASSSGGPRNEQFF. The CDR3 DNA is TGTGCCAGCAGCTCGGGAGGGCCCCGCAATGAGCAGTTCTTC.

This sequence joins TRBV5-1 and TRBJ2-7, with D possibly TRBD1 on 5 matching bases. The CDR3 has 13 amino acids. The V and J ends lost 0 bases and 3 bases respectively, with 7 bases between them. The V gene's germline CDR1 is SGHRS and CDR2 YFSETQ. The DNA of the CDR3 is TGCGCCAGCAGCTTGGAAACAGGCTACGAGCAGTACTTC. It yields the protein CASSLETGYEQYF.

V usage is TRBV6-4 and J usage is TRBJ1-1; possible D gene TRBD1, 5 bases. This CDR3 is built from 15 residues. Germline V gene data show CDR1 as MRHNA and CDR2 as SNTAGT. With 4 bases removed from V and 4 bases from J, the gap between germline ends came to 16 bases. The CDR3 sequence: CASSVSQGGITEAFF. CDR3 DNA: TGTGCCAGCAGTGTTAGTCAGGGAGGGATCACTGAAGCTTTCTTT.

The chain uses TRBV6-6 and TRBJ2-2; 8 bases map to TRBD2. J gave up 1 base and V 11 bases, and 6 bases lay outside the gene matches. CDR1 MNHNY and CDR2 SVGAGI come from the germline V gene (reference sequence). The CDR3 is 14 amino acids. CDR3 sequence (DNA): TGTGCCGTCCTGAGCGGGAGGAACACCGGGGAGCTGTTTTTT. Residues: CAVLSGRNTGELFF.